The T cell receptor beta chain described here comes from a study of blood T cell repertoires in COVID-19. Study in general: Collection of acute and convalescent COVID-19 samples took place in the United States, Italy and Spain. The cDNA or gDNA used as material had been derived from T cells, B-cell-depleted T cells, or PBMCs.

In the original workflow: Reference gene primers were amplified, and this amplification served to estimate nucleated cell counts. Here immunoSEQ multiplex PCR was the method, and the copy in TCRdb shows in-frame clones only, minus some. D and trimming come from the DNA, and the V and J calls and clone size come from that table. Of roughly 70,000 clones in the sample, about 70% were seen once. The V end was cut by 6 bases, the J end by 1 base, with 15 bases between. CDR1 is MGHDK and CDR2 is SYGVNS in the germline V gene. This CDR3 has 15 amino acids. The sequenced material came from peripheral blood. This sequence joins TRBV25-1 and TRBJ1-1, with a weak D call TRBD1 (6 bases). This TCR derives from a woman aged 70-85 years with acute or convalescent COVID-19. CDR3 DNA sequence: TGTGCCAGCAGCCCGTGGGGGGGCCAGAACACTGAAGCTTTCTTT. This translates into CASSPWGGQNTEAFF.